This TCR beta chain was captured in a study of metastatic and nonmetastatic thyroid tumors. Study information: From malignant and benign thyroid patients, repertoires in blood and in tumor or nodule tissue were compared.

TCRdb re-called clones via MiXCR from the PCR reads. The profile shows tens of thousands of clones, more than 3.5% of them singletons. Thyroid surgery was preceded by no treatment in any patient. From germline, CDR1 is DFQATT and CDR2 SNEGSKA (reference sequence). This CDR3 has 13 amino acids. After removal of 6 bases from V and 8 bases from J, the junction contained 8 bases not matched to a gene. This clone was observed at least ten times. This chain joins TRBV20-1 and TRBJ2-1, with 9 positions matching TRBD2. Sequenced material: blood. This receptor was taken from a female donor with papillary thyroid cancer or a benign thyroid nodule (not recorded which). Some clones in this sample may be carry-over from other donors' samples. The CDR3 loop is CSALSGSLDEQFF. The CDR3 DNA follows: TGCAGTGCCCTTAGCGGGAGTTTAGATGAGCAGTTCTTC.